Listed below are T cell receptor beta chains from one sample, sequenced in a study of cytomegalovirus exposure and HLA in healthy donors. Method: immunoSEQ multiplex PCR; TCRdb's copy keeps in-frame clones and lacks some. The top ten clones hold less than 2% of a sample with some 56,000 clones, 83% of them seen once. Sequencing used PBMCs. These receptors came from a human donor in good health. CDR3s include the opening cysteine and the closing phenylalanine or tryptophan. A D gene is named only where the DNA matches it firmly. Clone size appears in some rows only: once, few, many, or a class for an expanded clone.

CDR3nt: TGTGCCTGGACCATACACGTGAACACTGAAGCTTTCTTT; CDR3aa: CAWTIHVNTEAFF; v_gene: TRBV30; abundance: -; d_gene: -; j_gene: TRBJ1-1; len: 13
CDR3nt: TGTGCCAGCAGCTTACAGTTGGCTAGCGGGTACAATGAGCAGTTCTTC; CDR3aa: CASSLQLASGYNEQFF; v_gene: TRBV11-2; abundance: -; d_gene: TRBD2; j_gene: TRBJ2-1; len: 16
CDR3nt: TGCGCCAGCAGCCAAGAATACTTGAGGACTAGCGCTAACTACGAGCAGTACTTC; CDR3aa: CASSQEYLRTSANYEQYF; v_gene: TRBV4-3; abundance: -; d_gene: TRBD2; j_gene: TRBJ2-7; len: 18
CDR3nt: TGTGCCAGCATGACAGGGTATAATTCACCCCTCCACTTT; CDR3aa: CASMTGYNSPLHF; v_gene: TRBV2; abundance: -; d_gene: TRBD1; j_gene: TRBJ1-6; len: 13
CDR3nt: TGCGCCAGCAGCTTGAATTATGGGGGGACCGGGGAGCTGTTTTTT; CDR3aa: CASSLNYGGTGELFF; v_gene: TRBV5-1; abundance: -; d_gene: -; j_gene: TRBJ2-2; len: 15
CDR3nt: TGTGCCAGCAGTAGACCCGGGGTGCTGAAAGATACGCAGTATTTT; CDR3aa: CASSRPGVLKDTQYF; v_gene: TRBV6-5; abundance: -; d_gene: -; j_gene: TRBJ2-3; len: 15
CDR3nt: TGCGCCAGCAGTCTCGACAGGGAAGTGACCACTGAAGCTTTCTTT; CDR3aa: CASSLDREVTTEAFF; v_gene: TRBV23-1; abundance: -; d_gene: TRBD1; j_gene: TRBJ1-1; len: 15
CDR3nt: TGTGCCAGCAGCTCATGGGGGGACACAGATACGCAGTATTTT; CDR3aa: CASSSWGDTDTQYF; v_gene: TRBV7-9; abundance: -; d_gene: -; j_gene: TRBJ2-3; len: 14
CDR3nt: TGTGCCAGCAGCTTCATGCGGGGCGAAGAGACCCAGTACTTC; CDR3aa: CASSFMRGEETQYF; v_gene: TRBV7-9; abundance: -; d_gene: -; j_gene: TRBJ2-5; len: 14
CDR3nt: TGTGCCAGCAGTCCAATAGGAGGGGATGGGATAAACTGGTACGAGCAGTACTTC; CDR3aa: CASSPIGGDGINWYEQYF; v_gene: TRBV27; abundance: -; d_gene: -; j_gene: TRBJ2-7; len: 18
CDR3nt: TGTGCCAGCACTCGACAGGATGGTTGGGTGGGCAATGAGCAGTTCTTC; CDR3aa: CASTRQDGWVGNEQFF; v_gene: TRBV28; abundance: -; d_gene: -; j_gene: TRBJ2-1; len: 16
CDR3nt: TGTGCCAGCAGCCCAGGCCTAGCGGGACTTAACGAGCAGTACTTC; CDR3aa: CASSPGLAGLNEQYF; v_gene: TRBV11-3; abundance: -; d_gene: TRBD2; j_gene: TRBJ2-7; len: 15
CDR3nt: TGCGCCAGCAGCCAAGACGTGGGACTGTACTCCTACGAGCAGTACTTC; CDR3aa: CASSQDVGLYSYEQYF; v_gene: TRBV4-3; abundance: -; d_gene: -; j_gene: TRBJ2-7; len: 16
CDR3nt: TGCGCCAGCAGTTCTCAAGAGACCCAGTACTTC; CDR3aa: CASSSQETQYF; v_gene: TRBV5-1; abundance: -; d_gene: -; j_gene: TRBJ2-5; len: 11
CDR3nt: TGTGCCTGGAGTGTACGGGTTTTATTGACAGGGGCATCAGATACGCAGTATTTT; CDR3aa: CAWSVRVLLTGASDTQYF; v_gene: TRBV30; abundance: few; d_gene: TRBD1; j_gene: TRBJ2-3; len: 18
CDR3nt: TGCGCCAGCAGCTTGGTGTCCCCCTCGGGGGAGCTGTTTTTT; CDR3aa: CASSLVSPSGELFF; v_gene: TRBV5-1; abundance: -; d_gene: -; j_gene: TRBJ2-2; len: 14
CDR3nt: TGTGCCAGCAGCTTAGTCGCAGGGGCCCACTGGTATGGCTACACCTTC; CDR3aa: CASSLVAGAHWYGYTF; v_gene: TRBV11-2; abundance: -; d_gene: -; j_gene: TRBJ1-2; len: 16
CDR3nt: TGTGCCAGCAGTGACCCCGGGACATCTTACAATGAGCAGTTCTTC; CDR3aa: CASSDPGTSYNEQFF; v_gene: TRBV6-1; abundance: once; d_gene: -; j_gene: TRBJ2-1; len: 15
CDR3nt: TGCGCCAGCAGCTTGGCCCCTAGCGGGGGTCCCGGGGAGCTGTTTTTT; CDR3aa: CASSLAPSGGPGELFF; v_gene: TRBV5-1; abundance: -; d_gene: TRBD2; j_gene: TRBJ2-2; len: 16
CDR3nt: TGCGCCAGCAGCCGCTCCGGGACACCGAGTTACGAGCAGTACTTC; CDR3aa: CASSRSGTPSYEQYF; v_gene: TRBV5-1; abundance: -; d_gene: -; j_gene: TRBJ2-7; len: 15
CDR3nt: TGTGCCAGCGGGCGGGGCTACAATGAGCAGTTCTTC; CDR3aa: CASGRGYNEQFF; v_gene: TRBV6-5; abundance: -; d_gene: -; j_gene: TRBJ2-1; len: 12
CDR3nt: TGTGCTAGCAGCCCCTACTTGGACAGACAAGAGACCCAGTACTTC; CDR3aa: CASSPYLDRQETQYF; v_gene: TRBV7-7; abundance: -; d_gene: -; j_gene: TRBJ2-5; len: 15
CDR3nt: TGTGCCAGCAGTGAACTCGGCAGGGGGACCACAGATACGCAGTATTTT; CDR3aa: CASSELGRGTTDTQYF; v_gene: TRBV25-1; abundance: few; d_gene: TRBD1; j_gene: TRBJ2-3; len: 16
CDR3nt: TGTGCCAGCAGCTTGGCGATTGGACAGGGGGCACGGTTCTTC; CDR3aa: CASSLAIGQGARFF; v_gene: TRBV5-6; abundance: -; d_gene: TRBD1; j_gene: TRBJ2-1; len: 14
CDR3nt: TGTGCCAGCAGCATGGGCCTATACACAGATACGCAGTATTTT; CDR3aa: CASSMGLYTDTQYF; v_gene: TRBV7-2; abundance: -; d_gene: -; j_gene: TRBJ2-3; len: 14
CDR3nt: TGTGCCAGCAGTGAAGAAGCTGGCACAGATACGCAGTATTTT; CDR3aa: CASSEEAGTDTQYF; v_gene: TRBV6-4; abundance: -; d_gene: -; j_gene: TRBJ2-3; len: 14